This TCR beta chain was identified during a study of technical replicates of blood from a few donors. There are 15 residues in the CDR3. Deletions cut 5 bases from V and 0 bases from J, with 12 bases between. Germline CDR1 reads SGDLS; CDR2 reads YYNGEE. TCRdb keeps only in-frame clones here, not all; method: immunoSEQ multiplex PCR. The data hold 65,000 to 80,000 clones, with 85% to 95% observed a single time. The sequenced sample consisted of T cells isolated from PBMCs. This rearrangement joins TRBV9 to TRBJ2-1; D gene uncertain. The TCR sequence derives from a human donor in good health. For the CDR3, the DNA is TGTGCCAGCAGTCCCCAGGATCGCTCCTACAATGAGCAGTTCTTC. Encoded protein: CASSPQDRSYNEQFF.